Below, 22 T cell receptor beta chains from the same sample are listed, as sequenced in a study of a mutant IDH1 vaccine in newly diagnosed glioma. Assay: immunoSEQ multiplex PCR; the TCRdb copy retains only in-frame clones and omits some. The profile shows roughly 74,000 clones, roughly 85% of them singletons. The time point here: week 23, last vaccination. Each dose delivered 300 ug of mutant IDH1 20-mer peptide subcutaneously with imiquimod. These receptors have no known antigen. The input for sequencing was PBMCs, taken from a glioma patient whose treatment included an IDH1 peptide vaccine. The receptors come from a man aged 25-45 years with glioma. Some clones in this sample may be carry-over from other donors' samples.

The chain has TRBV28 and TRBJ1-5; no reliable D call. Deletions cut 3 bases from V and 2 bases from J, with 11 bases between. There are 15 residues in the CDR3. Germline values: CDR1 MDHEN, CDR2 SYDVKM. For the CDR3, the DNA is TGTGCCAGCAGTTTGTCGGGAGATGGCAATCAGCCCCAGCATTTT. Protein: CASSLSGDGNQPQHF.

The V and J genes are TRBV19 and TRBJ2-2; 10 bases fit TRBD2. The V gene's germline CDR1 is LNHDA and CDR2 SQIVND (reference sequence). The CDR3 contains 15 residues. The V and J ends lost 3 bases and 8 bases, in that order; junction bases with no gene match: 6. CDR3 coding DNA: TGTGCCAGTAGTATGAGCGGGAGGGCGTCAGGGGAGCTGTTTTTT. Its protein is CASSMSGRASGELFF.

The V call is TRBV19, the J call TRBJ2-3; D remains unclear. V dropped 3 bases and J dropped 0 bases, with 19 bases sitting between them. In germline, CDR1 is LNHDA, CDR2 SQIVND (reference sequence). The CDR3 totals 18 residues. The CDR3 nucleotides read TGTGCCAGTAGTATGGAATGGGATTTTACCTCTAGCACAGATACGCAGTATTTT. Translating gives CASSMEWDFTSSTDTQYF. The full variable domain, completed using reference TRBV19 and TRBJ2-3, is DGGITQSPKYLFRKEGQNVTLSCEQNLNHDAMYWYRQDPGQGLRLIYYSQIVNDFQKGDIAEGYSVSREKKESFPLTVTSAQKNPTAFYLCASSMEWDFTSSTDTQYFGPGTRLTVL.

CDR3 sequence (DNA): TGTGCCAGCAGTCCGCTTACCGGGGACACTGAAGCTTTCTTT. Translating gives CASSPLTGDTEAFF. The V and J genes are TRBV6-1 and TRBJ1-1, with unresolved D. The CDR3 loop spans 14 amino acids. Germline-derived CDR1 and CDR2 are MNHNS and SASEGT. V was pared by 5 bases and J by 3 bases, with 13 bases between.

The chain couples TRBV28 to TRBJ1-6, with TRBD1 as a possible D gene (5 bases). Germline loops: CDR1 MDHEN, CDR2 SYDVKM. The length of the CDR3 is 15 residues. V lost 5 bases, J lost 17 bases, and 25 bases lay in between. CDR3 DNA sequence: TGTGCCAGCAGTCCGAACCCCGGGACGCCCATTAGAATCCACTTT. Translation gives CASSPNPGTPIRIHF.

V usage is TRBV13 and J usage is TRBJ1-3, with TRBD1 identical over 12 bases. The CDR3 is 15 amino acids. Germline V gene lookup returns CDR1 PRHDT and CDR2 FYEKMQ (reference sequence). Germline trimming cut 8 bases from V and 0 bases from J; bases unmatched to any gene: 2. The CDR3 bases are TGTGCCAGCCGGGACAGGGGGCACTCTGGAAACACCATATATTTT. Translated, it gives CASRDRGHSGNTIYF.

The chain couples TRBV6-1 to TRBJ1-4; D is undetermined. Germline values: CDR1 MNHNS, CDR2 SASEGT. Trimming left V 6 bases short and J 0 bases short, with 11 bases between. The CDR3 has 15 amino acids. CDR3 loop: CASRRHLATNEKLFF. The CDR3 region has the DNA TGTGCCAGCAGGCGACACCTTGCAACTAATGAAAAACTGTTTTTT.

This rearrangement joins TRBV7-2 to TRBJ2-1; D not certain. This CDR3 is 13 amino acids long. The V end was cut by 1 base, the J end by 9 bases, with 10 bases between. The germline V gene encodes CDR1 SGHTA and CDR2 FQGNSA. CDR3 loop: CASSLVENGEQFF. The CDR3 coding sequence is TGTGCCAGCAGCTTAGTCGAGAACGGTGAGCAGTTCTTC.

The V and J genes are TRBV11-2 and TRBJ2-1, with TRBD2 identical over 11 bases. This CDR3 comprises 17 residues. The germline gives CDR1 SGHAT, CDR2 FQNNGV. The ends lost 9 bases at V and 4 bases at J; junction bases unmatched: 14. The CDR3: CASEWIAGGRVYNEQFF. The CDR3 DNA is TGTGCCAGTGAGTGGATAGCGGGAGGGCGGGTGTACAATGAGCAGTTCTTC.

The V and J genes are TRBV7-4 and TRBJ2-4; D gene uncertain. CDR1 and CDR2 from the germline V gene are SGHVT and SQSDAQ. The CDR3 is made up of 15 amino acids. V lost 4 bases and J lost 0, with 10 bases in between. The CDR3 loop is CASSSFLLAKNIQYF. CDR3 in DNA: TGTGCCAGCAGCTCGTTTCTTCTAGCCAAAAACATTCAGTACTTC.

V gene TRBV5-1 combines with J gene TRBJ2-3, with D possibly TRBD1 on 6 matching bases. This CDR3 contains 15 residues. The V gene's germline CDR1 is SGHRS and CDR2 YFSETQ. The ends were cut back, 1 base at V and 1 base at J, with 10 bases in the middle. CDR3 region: CASSLFRGGTDTQYF. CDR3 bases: TGCGCCAGCAGCTTGTTCAGGGGTGGCACAGATACGCAGTATTTT. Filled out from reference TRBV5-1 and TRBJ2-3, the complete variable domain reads KAGVTQTPRYLIKTRGQQVTLSCSPISGHRSVSWYQQTPGQGLQFLFEYFSETQRNKGNFPGRFSGRQFSNSRSEMNVSTLELGDSALYLCASSLFRGGTDTQYFGPGTRLTVL.

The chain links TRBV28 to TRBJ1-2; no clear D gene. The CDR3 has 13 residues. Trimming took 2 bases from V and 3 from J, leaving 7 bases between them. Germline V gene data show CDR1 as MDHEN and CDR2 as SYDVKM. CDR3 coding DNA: TGTGCCAGCAGTTTAATGTTCTACTATGGCTACACCTTC. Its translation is CASSLMFYYGYTF.

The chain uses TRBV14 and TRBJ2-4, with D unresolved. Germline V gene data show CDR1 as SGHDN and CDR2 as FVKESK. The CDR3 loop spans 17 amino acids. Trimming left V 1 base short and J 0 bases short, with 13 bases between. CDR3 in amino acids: CASSQGQKAPAKNIQYF. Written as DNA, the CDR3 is TGTGCCAGCAGCCAAGGGCAGAAGGCCCCAGCCAAAAACATTCAGTACTTC. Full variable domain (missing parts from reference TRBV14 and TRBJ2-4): EAGVTQFPSHSVIEKGQTVTLRCDPISGHDNLYWYRRVMGKEIKFLLHFVKESKQDESGMPNNRFLAERTGGTYSTLKVQPAELEDSGVYFCASSQGQKAPAKNIQYFGAGTRLSVL.

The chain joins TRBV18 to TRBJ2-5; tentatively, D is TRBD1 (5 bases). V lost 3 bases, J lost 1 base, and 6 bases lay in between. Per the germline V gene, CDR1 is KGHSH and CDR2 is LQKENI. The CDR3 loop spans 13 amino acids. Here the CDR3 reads CASSPDSQETQYF. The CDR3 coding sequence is TGTGCCAGCTCACCTGACAGCCAAGAGACCCAGTACTTC.

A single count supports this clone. The DNA of the CDR3 is TGTGCCAGCAGCCCCTATATCGGACTAGCGGCTATCACAGATACGCAGTATTTT. This sequence encodes CASSPYIGLAAITDTQYF. The chain links TRBV7-3 to TRBJ2-3; TRBD2 agrees at 10 bases. Germline CDR1 and CDR2: SGHTA and FQGTGA. The CDR3 loop spans 18 amino acids. The ends lost 5 bases at V and 2 bases at J; junction bases unmatched: 13. The entire variable domain, with the rest obtained from reference TRBV7-3 and TRBJ2-3, is as follows: GAGVSQTPSNKVTEKGKYVELRCDPISGHTALYWYRQSLGQGPEFLIYFQGTGAADDSGLPNDRFFAVRPEGSVSTLKIQRTERGDSAVYLCASSPYIGLAAITDTQYFGPGTRLTVL.

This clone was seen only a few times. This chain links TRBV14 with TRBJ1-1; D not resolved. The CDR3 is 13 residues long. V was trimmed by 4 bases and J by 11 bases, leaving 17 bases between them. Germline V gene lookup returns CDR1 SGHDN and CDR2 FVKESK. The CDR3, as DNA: TGTGCCAGCAGCCTCCGGGAAAGAGGATTGGCTTTCTTT. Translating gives CASSLRERGLAFF.

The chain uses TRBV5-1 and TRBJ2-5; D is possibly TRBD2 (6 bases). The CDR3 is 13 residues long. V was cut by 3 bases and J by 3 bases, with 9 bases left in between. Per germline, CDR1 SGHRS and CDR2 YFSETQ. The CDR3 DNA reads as TGCGCCAGCAGCTGGAGGGAGAAAGAGACCCAGTACTTC. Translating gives CASSWREKETQYF.

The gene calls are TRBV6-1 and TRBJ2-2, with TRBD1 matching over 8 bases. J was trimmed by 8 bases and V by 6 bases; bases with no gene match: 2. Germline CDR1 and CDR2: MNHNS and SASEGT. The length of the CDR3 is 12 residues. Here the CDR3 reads CASRRQGGELFF. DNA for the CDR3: TGTGCCAGCAGGCGACAGGGGGGGGAGCTGTTTTTT.

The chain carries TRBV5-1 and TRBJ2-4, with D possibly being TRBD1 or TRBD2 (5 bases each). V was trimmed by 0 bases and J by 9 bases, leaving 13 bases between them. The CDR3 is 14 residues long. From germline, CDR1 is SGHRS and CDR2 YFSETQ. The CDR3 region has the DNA TGCGCCAGCAGCTTGGGGCAGGGAGAAGGCATTCAGTACTTC. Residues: CASSLGQGEGIQYF.

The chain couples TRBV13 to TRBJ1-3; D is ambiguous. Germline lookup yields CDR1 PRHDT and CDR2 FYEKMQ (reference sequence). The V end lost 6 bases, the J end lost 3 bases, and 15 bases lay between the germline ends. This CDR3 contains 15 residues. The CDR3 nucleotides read TGTGCCAGCAGTTCCCATGGGGATCTTGGAAACACCATATATTTT. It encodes CASSSHGDLGNTIYF.

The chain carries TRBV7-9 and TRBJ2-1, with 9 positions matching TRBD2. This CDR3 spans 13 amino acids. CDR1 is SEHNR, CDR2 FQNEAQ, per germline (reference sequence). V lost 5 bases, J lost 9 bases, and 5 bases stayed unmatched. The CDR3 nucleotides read TGTGCCAGCAGCCCCGGGACTAGCAGTGAGCAGTTCTTC. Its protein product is CASSPGTSSEQFF.

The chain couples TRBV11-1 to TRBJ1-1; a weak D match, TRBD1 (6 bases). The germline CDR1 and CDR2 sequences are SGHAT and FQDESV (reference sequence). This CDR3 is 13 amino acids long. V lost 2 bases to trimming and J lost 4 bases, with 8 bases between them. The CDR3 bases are TGTGCCAGCAGCTTAAGGGGGGGCACTGAAGCTTTCTTT. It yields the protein CASSLRGGTEAFF.